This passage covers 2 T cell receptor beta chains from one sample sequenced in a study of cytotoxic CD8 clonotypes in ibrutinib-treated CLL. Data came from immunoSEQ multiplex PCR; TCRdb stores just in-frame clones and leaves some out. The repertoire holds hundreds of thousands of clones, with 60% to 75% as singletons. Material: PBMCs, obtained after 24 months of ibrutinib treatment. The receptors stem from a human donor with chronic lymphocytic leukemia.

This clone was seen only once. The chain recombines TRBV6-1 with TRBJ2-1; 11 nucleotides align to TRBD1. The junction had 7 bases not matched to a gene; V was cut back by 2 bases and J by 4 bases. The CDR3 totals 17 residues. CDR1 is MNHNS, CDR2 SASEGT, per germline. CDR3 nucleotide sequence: TGTGCCAGCAGTGAATGGGACAGGGGGTTCCCATACAATGAGCAGTTCTTC. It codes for CASSEWDRGFPYNEQFF.

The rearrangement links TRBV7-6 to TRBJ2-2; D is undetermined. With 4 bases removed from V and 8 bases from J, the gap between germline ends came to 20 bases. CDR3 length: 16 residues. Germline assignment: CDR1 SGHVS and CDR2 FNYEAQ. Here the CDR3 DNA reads TGTGCCAGCAGCTACTCCGCCTCGGCCTCGGCAGGGGAGCTGTTTTTT. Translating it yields CASSYSASASAGELFF.